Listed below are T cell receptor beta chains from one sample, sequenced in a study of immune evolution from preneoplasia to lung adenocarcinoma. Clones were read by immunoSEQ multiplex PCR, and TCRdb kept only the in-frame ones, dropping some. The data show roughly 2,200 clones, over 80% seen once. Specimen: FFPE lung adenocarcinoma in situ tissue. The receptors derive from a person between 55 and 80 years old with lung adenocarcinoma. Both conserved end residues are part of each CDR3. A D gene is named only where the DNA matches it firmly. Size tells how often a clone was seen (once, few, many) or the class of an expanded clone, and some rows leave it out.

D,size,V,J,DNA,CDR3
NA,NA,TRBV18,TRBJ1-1,TGTGCCAGCTCACCAACAGGAAACATGAACACTGAAGCTTTCTTT,CASSPTGNMNTEAFF
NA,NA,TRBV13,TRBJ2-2,TGTGCCAGCAGCTTAGATGGCGGCCAAACCGGGGAGCTGTTTTTT,CASSLDGGQTGELFF
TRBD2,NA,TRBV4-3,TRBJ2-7,TGCGCCAGCAGCCAAGACCCGGGACTAGCGTATTACGAGCAGTACTTC,CASSQDPGLAYYEQYF
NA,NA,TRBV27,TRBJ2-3,TGTGCCAGCAGTCGACAGAGCGGTACGCAGTATTTT,CASSRQSGTQYF
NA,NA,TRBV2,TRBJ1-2,TGTGCCCCCCGGGGTGGGGGGATCGATGGCTACACCTTC,CAPRGGGIDGYTF
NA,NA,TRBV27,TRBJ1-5,TGTGCCAGCAGTTTATCGGTACCCAAAGTAAATCAGCCCCAGCATTTT,CASSLSVPKVNQPQHF
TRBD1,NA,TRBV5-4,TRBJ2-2,TGTGCCAGCAGCTTGGGGGGGACAGGGAGGATCACCGGGGAGCTGTTTTTT,CASSLGGTGRITGELFF
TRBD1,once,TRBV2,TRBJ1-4,TGTGCCAGCAGGGACCGGACAGGGGTAGAAAAACTGTTTTTT,CASRDRTGVEKLFF
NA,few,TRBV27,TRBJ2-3,TGTGCCAGCAGAAGACTGACTAGTTTGGATACGCAGTATTTT,CASRRLTSLDTQYF
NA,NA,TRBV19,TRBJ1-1,TGTGCCAGTTGCCTGGGCCCCACTCAGAACACTGAAGCTTTCTTT,CASCLGPTQNTEAFF
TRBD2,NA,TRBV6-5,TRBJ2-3,TGTGCCAGCAGTTGGCGGGGGATCAGCACAGATACGCAGTATTTT,CASSWRGISTDTQYF
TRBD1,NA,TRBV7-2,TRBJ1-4,TGTGCCAGCAGTTTAGACAGGGCCAATGAAAAACTGTTTTTT,CASSLDRANEKLFF
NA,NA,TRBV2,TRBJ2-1,TGTGCCAGCCTACTCGGTCAGACAGGATACAATGAGCAGTTCTTC,CASLLGQTGYNEQFF
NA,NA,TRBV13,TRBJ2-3,TGTGCCAGCAGCTTATACGGCGCCCGCACAGATACGCAGTATTTT,CASSLYGARTDTQYF
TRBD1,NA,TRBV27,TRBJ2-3,TGTGCCAGCAGTCCGGGACAGAACACAGATACGCAATATTTT,CASSPGQNTDTQYF
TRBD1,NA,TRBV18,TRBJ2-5,TGTGCCAGCTCACCGCGACAGGGGGCGCGGGAGACCCAGTACTTC,CASSPRQGARETQYF
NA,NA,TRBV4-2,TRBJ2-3,TGTGCCAGCAGCCAAGTAACGGGACTTCCAGATACGCAGTATTTT,CASSQVTGLPDTQYF
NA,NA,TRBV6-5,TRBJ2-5,TGTGCCAGCAGTTGGCGGACAGAAGAGACCCAGTACTTC,CASSWRTEETQYF
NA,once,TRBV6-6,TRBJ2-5,TGTGCCAGCAGTTACCCGCAAGAGACCCAGTACTTC,CASSYPQETQYF
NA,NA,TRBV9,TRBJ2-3,TGTGCCAGCAGCGTCGTCCAGGGGGGAAGGACAGATACGCAGTATTTT,CASSVVQGGRTDTQYF
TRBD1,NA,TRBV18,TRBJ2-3,TGTGCCAGCTCACCAACAGGGGGAACAGATACGCAGTATTTT,CASSPTGGTDTQYF
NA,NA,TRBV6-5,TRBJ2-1,TGTGCCAGCAGCCCGGACTCCCCAAATGAGCAGTTCTTC,CASSPDSPNEQFF